This entry lists 28 T cell receptor beta chains sequenced from one sample in a study of monozygotic twins with inflammatory bowel disease. TCRdb re-called the 5' RACE reads and gives one entry per CDR3 protein, without DNA. The table for this sample gives over 150,000 distinct CDR3 sequences. The specimen sequenced was blood. These receptor sequences come from a human donor with ulcerative colitis or Crohn's disease, or a healthy co-twin of an affected twin (not recorded which).

The rearrangement links TRBV20-1 to TRBJ2-2; TCRdb outputs TRBD1, but without DNA this stays unchecked. The CDR3 is 15 residues long. Germline assignment: CDR1 DFQATT and CDR2 SNEGSKA (reference sequence). This CDR3 is CSARVRGKDTGELFF.

The chain recombines TRBV27 with TRBJ2-2; the D call of TRBD1 rests on TCRdb alone, since no DNA is present to check it. The germline V gene encodes CDR1 MNHEY and CDR2 SMNVEV (reference sequence). This CDR3 has 17 amino acids. The CDR3 spells CASSLPRDRVHTGELFF.

The rearrangement links TRBV18 to TRBJ1-4; TCRdb gives TRBD1 as the D gene, but with no DNA this cannot be confirmed. Germline V gene lookup returns CDR1 KGHSH and CDR2 LQKENI. There are 15 residues in the CDR3. The CDR3 loop is CASSVDRGNNEKLFF.

This chain links TRBV7-2 with TRBJ2-3; TCRdb indicates TRBD2, and absent DNA this call remains unverified. Germline-derived CDR1 and CDR2 are SGHTA and FQGNSA. This CDR3 has 15 amino acids. Here the CDR3 reads CASSLRWETRNTQYF.

The gene calls are TRBV4-2 and TRBJ2-5. This CDR3 has 14 amino acids. Germline CDR1 reads LGHNA; CDR2 reads YNFKEQ. CDR3 sequence reads: CASSQGVGPKTQYF.

V usage is TRBV18 and J usage is TRBJ2-3. This CDR3 contains 15 residues. The germline V gene encodes CDR1 KGHSH and CDR2 LQKENI. CDR3 loop: CASSPRGYYLDTQYF.

The CDR3 loop reads CASSLEGTYEQYF. The chain has TRBV5-1 and TRBJ2-7. Germline loops: CDR1 SGHRS, CDR2 YFSETQ. The CDR3 totals 13 residues.

V gene TRBV20-1 combines with J gene TRBJ2-3; checking the TCRdb D call of TRBD1 is not possible without DNA. The CDR3 loop spans 16 amino acids. CDR1 is DFQATT, CDR2 SNEGSKA, per germline (reference sequence). CDR3: CSARGGGAEGTDTQYF.

This sequence joins TRBV12-3 or TRBV12-4 and TRBJ1-5; TCRdb gives TRBD1 as the D gene, but with no DNA this cannot be confirmed. The CDR3 is 15 residues long. Here the CDR3 reads CASSLIGQSNQPQHF.

V and J are TRBV14 and TRBJ1-2. The CDR3 has 14 residues. Germline V lookup: CDR1 SGHDN, CDR2 FVKESK. This CDR3 is CASSQGQQNYGYTF. The variable domain in full, with the rest retrieved from reference TRBV14 and TRBJ1-2, is EAGVTQFPSHSVIEKGQTVTLRCDPISGHDNLYWYRRVMGKEIKFLLHFVKESKQDESGMPNNRFLAERTGGTYSTLKVQPAELEDSGVYFCASSQGQQNYGYTFGSGTRLTVV.

The gene calls are TRBV19 and TRBJ1-2; the TCRdb D gene call, TRBD1, has no DNA to confirm it. CDR3 size: 12 residues. CDR1 is LNHDA, CDR2 SQIVND, per germline (reference sequence). The chain's CDR3 is CASSARSAGYTF.

The CDR3 region is CSAGTGAESEAFF. The rearrangement links TRBV20-1 to TRBJ1-1; TCRdb selects TRBD1, and the lack of DNA leaves this call unchecked. From germline, CDR1 is DFQATT and CDR2 SNEGSKA (reference sequence). The CDR3 runs 13 residues.

The rearrangement joins TRBV20-1 to TRBJ2-7; TCRdb returns TRBD1, unconfirmable since there is no DNA. Germline assignment: CDR1 DFQATT and CDR2 SNEGSKA (reference sequence). The CDR3 totals 15 residues. CDR3 amino acids: CSASSGQESSYEQYF.

This rearrangement joins TRBV12-3 or TRBV12-4 to TRBJ1-5; TCRdb picks TRBD1, but there is no DNA to check that call. CDR3 length: 15 residues. The CDR3 protein is CASSLTGTEPQPQHF.

J is TRBJ2-7 and V is TRBV18; the TRBD1 assignment by TCRdb is unverifiable without DNA. Germline CDR1 and CDR2: KGHSH and LQKENI. CDR3 size: 13 residues. This CDR3 reads CASSPGTGDEQYF.

This rearrangement joins TRBV19 to TRBJ2-3. In germline, CDR1 is LNHDA, CDR2 SQIVND (reference sequence). The CDR3 extends over 11 amino acids. The CDR3 sequence is CATRIYHTQYF.

V usage is TRBV6-2 or TRBV6-3 and J usage is TRBJ1-6; TCRdb gives TRBD1 as the D gene, but with no DNA this cannot be confirmed. There are 14 residues in the CDR3. Germline V gene data show CDR1 as MNHEY and CDR2 as SVGEGT. The CDR3 sequence: CASGRTGGFAPLHF.

The V and J genes are TRBV3-1 and TRBJ2-7; the D call of TRBD1 rests on TCRdb alone, since no DNA is present to check it. Germline V gene sequence: CDR1 LGHDT, CDR2 YNNKEL (reference sequence). This CDR3 is 15 amino acids long. CDR3 residues: CASSPEGGYSYEQYF.

The chain links TRBV5-1 to TRBJ1-2; the D call of TRBD1 rests on TCRdb alone, since no DNA is present to check it. CDR1 and CDR2 from the germline V gene are SGHRS and YFSETQ. The CDR3 is made up of 14 amino acids. The CDR3 loop is CASSPGGRERGYTF. The full variable domain, in which reference TRBV5-1 and TRBJ1-2 provide the parts outside the CDR3, is KAGVTQTPRYLIKTRGQQVTLSCSPISGHRSVSWYQQTPGQGLQFLFEYFSETQRNKGNFPGRFSGRQFSNSRSEMNVSTLELGDSALYLCASSPGGRERGYTFGSGTRLTVV.

The chain joins TRBV11-3 to TRBJ2-1. From germline, CDR1 is SGHNT and CDR2 YENEEA. The CDR3 runs 12 residues. This CDR3 reads CASSLERNEQFF.

The chain uses TRBV25-1 and TRBJ2-5; TCRdb's D call, TRBD1, is unchecked because there is no DNA. The CDR3 runs to 15 residues. Germline values: CDR1 MGHDK, CDR2 SYGVNS. The CDR3 sequence is CASSEGGQVQETQYF.

V gene TRBV5-6 combines with J gene TRBJ1-5. Germline CDR1 SGHDT, CDR2 YYEEEE. The CDR3 spans 13 residues. CDR3 loop: CASSSGDNQPQHF.

The chain is built from TRBV7-2 and TRBJ2-4; TCRdb calls TRBD2, which cannot be checked without DNA. The CDR3 runs to 16 residues. Germline CDR1 and CDR2: SGHTA and FQGNSA. The CDR3: CASSPREGKTKNIQYF.

The chain uses TRBV6-1 and TRBJ2-5; lacking DNA, the TRBD1 call made by TCRdb goes unchecked. Germline V gene lookup returns CDR1 MNHNS and CDR2 SASEGT. The CDR3 loop spans 14 amino acids. CDR3 in amino acids: CASRGDSSLLTQYF.

The genes are TRBV5-1 and TRBJ2-5. CDR1 SGHRS and CDR2 YFSETQ come from the germline V gene. This CDR3 comprises 13 residues. CDR3 sequence: CASSLDGKETQYF.

The gene calls are TRBV6-5 and TRBJ1-2. CDR1 is MNHEY, CDR2 SVGAGI, per germline. This CDR3 comprises 13 residues. CDR3 loop: CASSYSIRDGYTF.

The chain joins TRBV28 to TRBJ2-3; the D gene TCRdb calls, TRBD2, cannot be checked with no DNA. Germline CDR1 and CDR2: MDHEN and SYDVKM. This CDR3 region has 15 residues. The CDR3 sequence is CASSSLAGFTDTQYF.

V usage is TRBV20-1 and J usage is TRBJ2-7; there is no DNA to check the TCRdb D call of TRBD2. From germline, CDR1 is DFQATT and CDR2 SNEGSKA (reference sequence). There are 15 residues in the CDR3. CDR3 protein: CSASRTSGRALEQYF.